This record concerns one TCR beta chain sequence. Its antigen is not yet known. Base qualities are not recorded, but no much larger clone differs from it by a single base. The library was prepared using the immunoSEQ multiplex PCR assay. Deep sequencing of rearranged TCR beta loci, alongside multiparametric flow cytometry, was used to profile T cell repertoires. The table comes from immuneACCESS by way of TCRdb, which keeps in-frame sequences with V and J called. Part of the clones is missing from these tables; in studies checked, under half for an unresolved V gene and the rest for unknown reasons. The sample table records 25,000 to 30,000 clones; more than 75% of these occur just once. In total, the top ten clones hold roughly 48% of the sample. This entry is derived from a study of lymphopenia after photon versus proton radiotherapy (dated by TCRdb to between 2017 and 2020). Looking at the study overall: Photon and proton radiation therapy were compared by the study for their immunological effects in patients with gastrointestinal tumors who developed high-grade lymphopenia. The cohort included over 15 patients with gastrointestinal tumors who developed lymphopenia after receiving either photon or proton therapy. The goal of the study was to characterize the differences between the two radiation modalities in how they affect the immune system. Results the study describes overall, beyond this receptor: The survival association was assessed only in patients who died, and the authors presented better survival with proton therapy as a possibility rather than a demonstrated result. During treatment, patients who received photon therapy lost naive T cells and TCR diversity and gained effector/memory populations, whereas patients who received proton therapy remained relatively stable. After the lymphocyte count nadir, photon-treated repertoires showed oligoclonal expansion, especially of CD8+ Temra cells, which drove the drop in diversity. Across the cohort, a larger post-nadir drop in TCR diversity was inversely correlated with overall survival time among patients who died.

The germline V gene gives CDR1 as SNHLY and CDR2 as FYNNEI. The CDR3 starts with the cysteine, ends with the phenylalanine, and has 14 residues. Only the CDR3 portion is preserved as DNA: 42 bases, with reading frame beginning at the first base. V gives up 8 bases and J gives up 1 base, and the segment between their germline ends measures 13 bases. The specimen comprised peripheral blood, sampled from a patient treated with proton-based radiotherapy. The sequence joins TRBV2 to TRBJ2-3, with TRBD1 tentatively as D gene (7 bases match). This clonotype originated in a woman aged 60-75 years with cholangiocarcinoma. Some clones in this sample may be carry-over from other donors' samples. This receptor has the CDR3 CASRTGGGTDTQYF. The DNA sequence is given as TGTGCCAGCCGGACAGGAGGGGGCACAGATACGCAGTATTTT.